This T cell receptor beta chain was sequenced during a study of blood T cell repertoires in COVID-19. On the study more broadly: The United States, Italy and Spain supplied acute and convalescent COVID-19 samples. T cells, B-cell-depleted T cells, or PBMCs supplied cDNA or gDNA.

V gave up 1 base and J gave up 3 bases; unmatched junction bases: 3. The CDR3 runs 15 residues. Germline CDR1 LNHNV, CDR2 YYDKDF (reference sequence). In the study's own analysis: Nucleated cell counts were estimated from reference gene primer amplification. Measured with immunoSEQ multiplex PCR; TCRdb has only the in-frame clones, and not every one. For V, J and clone size, that table is used; D and trimming come from the DNA. The sample lists 200,000 to 250,000 clones, about 79% occurring once. The receptor was derived from a woman aged 35 to 49 who had recovered from COVID-19. The chain has TRBV15 and TRBJ1-5; 7 bases match TRBD1. The source material was peripheral blood. The DNA of the CDR3 is TGTGCCACCAGCAGAGCGGGACAGTACAATCAGCCCCAGCATTTT. Translated, it gives CATSRAGQYNQPQHF.